Each of the 17 T cell receptor beta chains below was sequenced from the same sample in a study of blood T cell repertoires in COVID-19. The protocol was immunoSEQ multiplex PCR, while the TCRdb copy is restricted to in-frame clones and leaves out a portion. The top ten hold about 8.1% of the sample, which has some 16,000 clones, roughly three quarters seen once. Sequencing was performed on peripheral blood. The receptors originated from a man between 60 and 75 years old with acute or convalescent COVID-19.

The rearrangement links TRBV6-1 to TRBJ1-2; D is ambiguous. Germline CDR1 MNHNS, CDR2 SASEGT. Trimming removed 3 bases at V and 8 bases at J, with 13 bases between. The CDR3 covers 13 residues. CDR3 residues: CASSDSSATGYTF. In DNA, the CDR3 is TGTGCCAGCAGTGATAGTTCAGCGACCGGCTACACCTTC.

The table lists this clone with a count of one. This rearrangement joins TRBV29-1 to TRBJ1-2; 7 bases match TRBD1. The junction had 11 bases not matched to a gene; V was cut back by 5 bases and J by 8 bases. Germline V CDR1 and CDR2: SQVTM, ANQGSEA. This CDR3 contains 13 residues. CDR3 sequence reads: CSVRKGASFGYTF. The CDR3 nucleotides are TGCAGCGTTCGGAAGGGGGCGTCCTTCGGCTACACCTTC.

The rearrangement uses TRBV4-1 and TRBJ1-3; 10 nucleotides align to TRBD1. J gave up 3 bases and V 1 base, and 3 bases lay outside the gene matches. The CDR3 length is 16 residues. The germline CDR1 and CDR2 sequences are MGHRA and YSYEKL. The CDR3 nucleotides read TGCGCCAGCAGCCAAGGACAGGGGGCAGATGGAAACACCATATATTTT. Translating gives CASSQGQGADGNTIYF.

This clone was counted between two and nine times. The V call is TRBV5-1, the J call TRBJ1-4; a weak D match, TRBD1 (6 bases). V dropped 5 bases and J dropped 4 bases, with 12 bases sitting between them. CDR1 and CDR2 from the germline V gene are SGHRS and YFSETQ. This CDR3 has 14 amino acids. The CDR3 coding sequence is TGCGCCAGCAGGCAGGACAGCAGTAATGAAAAACTGTTTTTT. This codes for CASRQDSSNEKLFF.

This clone was observed a handful of times. This chain joins TRBV5-4 and TRBJ2-3, with a weak D call TRBD1 (5 bases). Trimming pared 0 bases from V and 2 bases from J, leaving 10 bases between. The CDR3 loop spans 15 amino acids. CDR1 is SGHNT and CDR2 is YYREEE in the germline V gene (reference sequence). Here the CDR3 DNA reads TGTGCCAGCAGCTTGGCATTCAGGGCCACAGATACGCAGTATTTT. Its translation: CASSLAFRATDTQYF. Drawing the rest from reference TRBV5-4 and TRBJ2-3, the complete variable domain is ETGVTQSPTHLIKTRGQQVTLRCSSQSGHNTVSWYQQALGQGPQFIFQYYREEENGRGNFPPRFSGLQFPNYSSELNVNALELDDSALYLCASSLAFRATDTQYFGPGTRLTVL.

The chain uses TRBV5-1 and TRBJ2-3; D is undetermined. The V end lost 5 bases, the J end lost 6 bases, and 10 bases lay between the germline ends. Germline-derived CDR1 and CDR2 are SGHRS and YFSETQ. This CDR3 contains 12 residues. The DNA of the CDR3 is TGCGCCAGCAGACCCAATCGGGATACGCAGTATTTT. Its translation is CASRPNRDTQYF.

The chain joins TRBV9 to TRBJ1-1; 8 bases are shared with TRBD1. V lost 5 bases and J lost 1; bases outside the gene matches: 4. The germline gives CDR1 SGDLS, CDR2 YYNGEE. The CDR3 loop spans 14 amino acids. The DNA of the CDR3 is TGTGCCAGCAGTGGGGGGACAGGGAACACTGAAGCTTTCTTT. Its translation: CASSGGTGNTEAFF. The full variable domain, rest sourced from reference TRBV9 and TRBJ1-1, is DSGVTQTPKHLITATGQRVTLRCSPRSGDLSVYWYQQSLDQGLQFLIQYYNGEERAKGNILERFSAQQFPDLHSELNLSSLELGDSALYFCASSGGTGNTEAFFGQGTRLTVV.

The CDR3 protein is CASSYSGQTLNQPQHF. In DNA, the CDR3 is TGTGCCAGCAGCTACTCCGGACAGACCCTAAATCAGCCCCAGCATTTT. The V gene is TRBV7-3, the J gene TRBJ1-5; a weak D match, TRBD1 (6 bases). The germline V and J ends were trimmed by 4 bases and 4 bases, with 17 bases remaining between them. This CDR3 has 16 amino acids. The germline CDR1 and CDR2 sequences are SGHTA and FQGTGA.

This chain uses TRBV27 with TRBJ2-1; 13 nucleotides agree with TRBD2. This CDR3 comprises 18 residues. Germline CDR1 is MNHEY and CDR2 is SMNVEV (reference sequence). The V segment lost 5 bases and the J segment 8 bases; nucleotides outside the gene matches: 15. As DNA, the CDR3 is TGTGCCAGCAGTCGTCGACTAGCGGGGGGTCCCTACACGGATGAGCAGTTCTTC. It encodes CASSRRLAGGPYTDEQFF.

The chain's CDR3 is CASTERGLDRPEAFF. Here the CDR3 DNA reads TGTGCCAGCACCGAACGAGGGTTGGACAGGCCTGAAGCTTTCTTT. The genes are TRBV6-5 and TRBJ1-1, with 7 bases fitting TRBD1. V shed 7 bases and J 6 bases; nucleotides not matched to a gene: 14. Germline V lookup: CDR1 MNHEY, CDR2 SVGAGI. The CDR3 is 15 amino acids.

This clone was observed a handful of times. V is TRBV4-2 and J is TRBJ1-2, with D perhaps matching TRBD1 (6 bases). Germline V lookup: CDR1 LGHNA, CDR2 YNFKEQ. This CDR3 contains 14 residues. V lost 2 bases, J lost 5 bases, and 12 bases lay in between. This CDR3 reads CASSQIEGEYGYTF. The CDR3 region has the DNA TGTGCCAGCAGCCAAATAGAGGGGGAATATGGCTACACCTTC.

The genes are TRBV19 and TRBJ2-4; 13 bases match TRBD2. The CDR3 consists of 18 residues. Germline V gene data show CDR1 as LNHDA and CDR2 as SQIVND (reference sequence). Trimming at V came to 3 bases and at J to 5 bases, leaving 10 bases not matched to a gene. The CDR3 protein is CASSILGLAGAPENIQYF. CDR3 DNA: TGTGCCAGTAGTATTCTAGGACTAGCGGGGGCTCCTGAAAACATTCAGTACTTC.

V and J are TRBV9 and TRBJ1-6; TRBD1 is a possible D gene (5 bases). The CDR3 is 13 amino acids. Germline lookup yields CDR1 SGDLS and CDR2 YYNGEE. Trimming took off 5 bases at V and 8 bases at J, with 11 bases between the two ends. CDR3 in amino acids: CASRKDSDSPLHF. CDR3 DNA: TGTGCCAGCAGAAAAGACAGCGATTCACCCCTCCACTTT.

This clone was counted a few times. The chain has TRBV29-1 and TRBJ1-1; D gene unclear. The CDR3 runs to 13 residues. From germline, CDR1 is SQVTM and CDR2 ANQGSEA. V gave up 6 bases and J gave up 3 bases, with 14 bases separating them. For the CDR3, the DNA is TGCAGCGTCCCCTCATCAGGATACACTGAAGCTTTCTTT. Its translation is CSVPSSGYTEAFF.

CDR3 loop: CAISELGQADTEAFF. For the CDR3, the DNA is TGTGCCATCAGTGAACTGGGACAGGCCGACACTGAAGCTTTCTTT. V usage is TRBV10-3 and J usage is TRBJ1-1; TRBD1 aligns across 8 bases. Germline-derived CDR1 and CDR2 are ENHRY and SYGVKD. The CDR3 consists of 15 residues. V lost 3 bases to trimming and J lost 3 bases; unmatched junction nucleotides: 6.

This clone was seen only a few times. Within the sample, other DNA sequences also encode this same CDR3. V is TRBV11-2 and J is TRBJ2-7, with 10 bases lining up with TRBD1. CDR3 length: 17 amino acids. J lost 5 bases, V lost 5 bases, and 15 bases had no gene match. In germline, CDR1 is SGHAT, CDR2 FQNNGV. CDR3 in DNA: TGTGCCAGCAGCAGTGAACGGGACAGGGGTATCAAGAACGAGCAGTACTTC. Amino acids: CASSSERDRGIKNEQYF.

This clone was recorded only once. DNA for the CDR3: TGTGCCAGCTCACCGCGAGGTAGAGAAGCTTTCTTT. Protein product: CASSPRGREAFF. The V and J genes are TRBV18 and TRBJ1-1; D not certain. This CDR3 has 12 amino acids. The germline CDR1 and CDR2 sequences are KGHSH and LQKENI. The V end was cut by 3 bases, the J end by 8 bases, with 10 bases between.